Each of the 6 T cell receptor beta chains below was sequenced from the same sample in a study of blood T cell repertoires in COVID-19. The protocol was immunoSEQ multiplex PCR, while the TCRdb copy is restricted to in-frame clones and leaves out a portion. The table includes under 500,000 clones, around 88% detected once. Sequencing was done on a sample of peripheral blood. These receptor sequences come from a woman aged 30 to 39 with acute or convalescent COVID-19.

This clone was counted ten times or more. This rearrangement joins TRBV5-1 to TRBJ1-2, with D maybe TRBD1 (5 bases). Trimming took 3 bases from V and 2 from J, leaving 17 bases between them. This CDR3 comprises 16 residues. Germline lookup yields CDR1 SGHRS and CDR2 YFSETQ. CDR3 bases: TGCGCCAGCAGCTCGGGTGGGGCTGGACAAAACTATGGCTACACCTTC. Protein product: CASSSGGAGQNYGYTF.

The chain employs TRBV5-6 and TRBJ1-6, with a possible D match to TRBD1 (5 bases). Trimming stripped 4 bases from V and 8 bases from J, with 13 bases between. The CDR3 runs to 14 residues. Germline V gives CDR1 SGHDT, CDR2 YYEEEE. Written as DNA, the CDR3 is TGTGCCAGCAGCCCGGGGCGGGGGGATTCACCCCTCCACTTT. It translates to CASSPGRGDSPLHF.

V is TRBV21-1 and J is TRBJ1-1. TRBV21-1 is marked as a pseudogene. CDR3 length equals 11 residues. The CDR3, as DNA: TGTGCCAGCAGCGCGGGGCCTGAAGCTTTCTTT. Its protein product is CASSAGPEAFF.

The chain combines TRBV7-2 with TRBJ2-4; 9 positions agree with TRBD1. V lost 5 bases and J lost 6; bases outside the gene matches: 5. This CDR3 comprises 14 residues. The V gene's germline CDR1 is SGHTA and CDR2 FQGNSA. The CDR3 coding sequence is TGTGCCAGCAGCCCAAGACAGGGGGGAAACATTCAGTACTTC. Its protein is CASSPRQGGNIQYF.

This clone has only a few counts. The V and J genes are TRBV11-2 and TRBJ2-2; tentatively, D is TRBD2 (5 bases). The CDR3 is 17 amino acids. Germline assignment: CDR1 SGHAT and CDR2 FQNNGV. Trimming stripped 0 bases from V and 4 bases from J, with 15 bases between. The DNA for the CDR3 is TGTGCCAGCAGCTTAGATGCCCGGAAAGAGGGCACCGGGGAGCTGTTTTTT. It encodes CASSLDARKEGTGELFF.

This chain's CDR3 is CSVKQGPLGSLYGYTF. The CDR3 coding sequence is TGCAGCGTTAAACAGGGCCCACTCGGCAGCCTTTATGGCTACACCTTC. V gene TRBV29-1 combines with J gene TRBJ1-2, with D possibly being TRBD1 (6 bases). Per the germline V gene, CDR1 is SQVTM and CDR2 is ANQGSEA. The CDR3 spans 16 residues. V was shortened by 5 bases and J by 5 bases, with 24 bases between the two germline ends.